This T cell receptor (beta chain) was recorded in a study of patients and donors after allogeneic stem cell transplantation. This CDR3 has 17 residues. Trimming at V came to 6 bases and at J to 0 bases, leaving 10 bases not matched to a gene. Germline CDR1 MNHEY, CDR2 SMNVEV (reference sequence). Using its own MiXCR run on the RT-PCR reads, TCRdb lists one record per CDR3 protein. The sample yields 200,000 to 250,000 distinct CDR3 sequences, 13% to 15% seen once. V usage is TRBV27 and J usage is TRBJ1-4; TRBD1 agrees at 7 bases. The sequence was collected from a human donor who was either an allogeneic HSCT recipient or a stem cell or donor lymphocyte infusion donor (not recorded which). It is not recorded whose cells these are; they may come from a transplant donor. The sequencing sample was made of blood, either unsorted or a sorted T cell fraction (not recorded which). CDR3 loop: CASRPYWTGSTNEKLFF. DNA of the CDR3: TGTGCCAGCAGACCCTACTGGACAGGTTCAACTAATGAAAAACTGTTTTTT. Full variable domain (missing parts from reference TRBV27 and TRBJ1-4): EAQVTQNPRYLITVTGKKLTVTCSQNMNHEYMSWYRQDPGLGLRQIYYSMNVEVTDKGDVPEGYKVSRKEKRNFPLILESPSPNQTSLYFCASRPYWTGSTNEKLFFGSGTQLSVL.